A selection of T cell receptor beta chains follows, all from one sample in a study of PD-1 blockade in mismatch repair-deficient tumors. Using immunoSEQ multiplex PCR, the repertoire was profiled, and TCRdb retains in-frame clones only, with some absent. The sample lists 25,000 to 30,000 clones, approximately 84% seen once, with about 2.7% in the top ten. The source material was PBMCs, sampled before pembrolizumab treatment. The source of these receptors is an adult with mismatch repair-deficient cancer. The CDR3 runs from the conserved cysteine through the conserved F or W. The D gene is left open where the match is weak. The size field is filled for only some rows; it gives once, few, many or a size class.

size	V	D	J	DNA	CDR3
few	TRBV6-1	TRBD2	TRBJ2-1	TGTGCCAGCAGTGAAGAGGGACTATCCTACAATGAGCAGTTCTTC	CASSEEGLSYNEQFF
NA	TRBV16	NA	TRBJ2-2	TGTGCCAGCAGCCAAGCTACGAACACCGGGGAGCTGTTTTTT	CASSQATNTGELFF
NA	TRBV5-1	NA	TRBJ2-7	TGCGCCAGCAGCTTGGCGGGGAACTACGAGCAGTACTTC	CASSLAGNYEQYF
NA	TRBV30	NA	TRBJ1-5	TGTGCCTGGAGTGTAGGCGAGGATCAGCCCCAGCATTTT	CAWSVGEDQPQHF
NA	TRBV11-2	NA	TRBJ1-5	TGTGCCAGCAGCCTGGGGCCTGATCAGCCCCAGCATTTT	CASSLGPDQPQHF
NA	TRBV6-4	TRBD1	TRBJ1-2	TGTGCCAGCAGTGACAACAGGGGAGGTGGCTACACCTTC	CASSDNRGGGYTF
NA	TRBV21-1	NA	TRBJ2-5	TGTGCCAGCAGCAAAGTAGATGGTAGAGAGACCCAGTACTTC	CASSKVDGRETQYF
NA	TRBV7-2	TRBD2	TRBJ2-7	TGTGCCAGCAGCTCCCGCCGGGAGGGTTGGTACGAGCAGTACTTC	CASSSRREGWYEQYF
NA	TRBV10-3	NA	TRBJ1-3	TGTGCCATCTCTCATTGGGGTGAAACAGGGCTCCCCATATATTTT	CAISHWGETGLPIYF
NA	TRBV4-2	NA	TRBJ2-7	TGTGCCAGCAGCCAAGAGGAAAGGGGCTTCTACGAGCAGTACTTC	CASSQEERGFYEQYF
once	TRBV18	NA	TRBJ1-1	TGTGCCAGCTCACCCCAACAGGGTAGGAACACTGAAGCTTTCTTT	CASSPQQGRNTEAFF
NA	TRBV19	NA	TRBJ2-5	TGTGCCAGTAGTCGACGCGGAGAAGAGACCCAGTACTTC	CASSRRGEETQYF
NA	TRBV4-1	TRBD2	TRBJ2-2	TGCGCCAGCAGCCGACTAGCGGGAGCCGGGGAGCTGTTTTTT	CASSRLAGAGELFF
few	TRBV4-2	TRBD2	TRBJ2-7	TGTGCCAGCAGCCAAGAAGTGGCGGGAGGGGGTGAGCAGTACTTC	CASSQEVAGGGEQYF
NA	TRBV5-1	TRBD2	TRBJ2-1	TGCGCCAGCAGCTTTCGACTAGCGGTTTACAATGAGCAGTTCTTC	CASSFRLAVYNEQFF
NA	TRBV7-9	TRBD2	TRBJ2-5	TGTGCCAGCGGGCTCCTAGCGGGAGCGGGGGAGACCCAGTACTTC	CASGLLAGAGETQYF
NA	TRBV28	NA	TRBJ2-1	TGTGCCAGCAGTTTGGCGGTACTAAAGTTCTTC	CASSLAVLKFF
once	TRBV19	TRBD1	TRBJ1-6	TGTGCCAGTAGTATAGTCGCAGGGGGGCCCAATTCACCCCTCCACTTT	CASSIVAGGPNSPLHF
once	TRBV29-1	NA	TRBJ2-2	TGCAGCGCCGCAAGCCAGGGGCACACCGGGGAGCTGTTTTTT	CSAASQGHTGELFF
medium-sized	TRBV7-9	NA	TRBJ2-7	TGTGCCAGCAGCTTTCAGGGCTACGAGCAGTACTTC	CASSFQGYEQYF
NA	TRBV14	NA	TRBJ2-5	TGTGCCAGCAGCCAAGGTTTTTGGGGAGGCCAAGAGACCCAGTACTTC	CASSQGFWGGQETQYF
NA	TRBV7-9	NA	TRBJ2-7	TGTGCCAGCAGGGGGCAGCTCTCCTACGAGCAGTACTTC	CASRGQLSYEQYF
few	TRBV6-1	NA	TRBJ2-7	TGTGCCAGCAGTGAAGCAAAGGACAGCTACGAGCAGTACTTC	CASSEAKDSYEQYF
NA	TRBV5-1	NA	TRBJ1-2	TGCGCCAGCAGCGGACAGTTGAGCACTAACTATGGCTACACCTTC	CASSGQLSTNYGYTF
NA	TRBV5-1	TRBD1	TRBJ1-3	TGCGCCAGCAGCTTGGCCCTGACAGGGTACGCAGGAAACACCATATATTTT	CASSLALTGYAGNTIYF
NA	TRBV7-8	TRBD1	TRBJ1-2	TGTGCCAGCAGCTTAAACTCAGGGGGCGTCTATGGCTACACCTTC	CASSLNSGGVYGYTF
few	TRBV10-1	NA	TRBJ2-7	TGCGCCAGCAGTGGGGAGGAGCAGTACTTC	CASSGEEQYF
once	TRBV5-1	NA	TRBJ1-6	TGCGCCAGCAGCTTATTCGGCAGGGGTAATTCACCCCTCCACTTT	CASSLFGRGNSPLHF
NA	TRBV11-2	NA	TRBJ2-7	TGTGCCAGCAGCTCCCCCCCACAGGGCACATACTACGAGCAGTACTTC	CASSSPPQGTYYEQYF
NA	TRBV7-6	TRBD2	TRBJ2-1	TGTGCCAGCAGCCCGACTAGCGCCGGCTCCTACTCCTACAATGAGCAGTTCTTC	CASSPTSAGSYSYNEQFF